This T cell receptor beta chain was recovered during a study of beta chain features in type 1 diabetes. CDR3 length: 13 amino acids. The V gene end was trimmed by 8 bases and the J gene end by 0 bases; junction bases not matched to a gene: 4. Germline V gives CDR1 MDHEN, CDR2 SYDVKM. As to this clone: Its antigen remains unidentified.

The authors reverse transcribed all of the isolated RNA, so sequencing captured expressed TCRB transcripts. Here immunoSEQ multiplex PCR was the method, and the copy in TCRdb shows in-frame clones only, minus some. The sample lists 300,000 to 450,000 clones, 8% to 10% occurring once. Findings and caveats of the study: Researchers report that Type 1 diabetes patients had moderately but significantly shorter TCRB CDR3s across all four CD4+ subsets.

V is TRBV28 and J is TRBJ2-7, with 7 bases identical to TRBD1. The sample consisted of central memory CD4+ T cells from blood. The TCR sequence derives from a man in his thirties or forties with type 1 diabetes. CDR3 bases: TGTGCCAGCTGGGGACAGATCTCCTACGAGCAGTACTTC. Protein: CASWGQISYEQYF. Combining the CDR3 with reference TRBV28 and TRBJ2-7 gives the whole variable domain DVKVTQSSRYLVKRTGEKVFLECVQDMDHENMFWYRQDPGLGLRLIYFSYDVKMKEKGDIPEGYSVSREKKERFSLILESASTNQTSMYLCASWGQISYEQYFGPGTRLTVT.